What follows describes a single TCR beta chain. Only in-frame clones appear in the TCRdb table, and some are missing; sequencing was by immunoSEQ multiplex PCR. Here the sample spans tens of thousands of clones, almost 85% being singletons. The sample originates from a study of PD-L1 blockade in urothelial cancer. Study overall: Of roughly 30 patients, twenty-five were males with bladder-origin urothelial cancer. From 0 to 3 prior chemotherapy regimens had been given to the patients.

The specimen comprised PBMCs, sampled around atezolizumab (anti-PD-L1) treatment. The TCR originated in a man aged 65 to 85 with urothelial cancer.

The CDR3 here is CASSIGRGYTF. The DNA for the CDR3 is TGTGCCAGTAGTATAGGTCGGGGCTACACCTTC. The rearrangement joins TRBV19 to TRBJ1-2, with D unclear. CDR3 size: 11 residues. Between the trimmed V and J ends, which lost 1 base and 8 bases, there was a span of 5 bases. From germline, CDR1 is LNHDA and CDR2 SQIVND (reference sequence).